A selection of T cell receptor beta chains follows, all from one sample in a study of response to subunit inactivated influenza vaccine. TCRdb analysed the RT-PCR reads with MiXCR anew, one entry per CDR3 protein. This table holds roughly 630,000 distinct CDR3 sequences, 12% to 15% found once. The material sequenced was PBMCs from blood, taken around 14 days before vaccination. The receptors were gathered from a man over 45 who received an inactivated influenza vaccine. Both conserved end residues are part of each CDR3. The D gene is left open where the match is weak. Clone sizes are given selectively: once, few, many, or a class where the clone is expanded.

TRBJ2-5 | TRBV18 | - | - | TGTGCCAGCTCCCAAGACACCCGACAAGAGACCCAGTACTTC | CASSQDTRQETQYF
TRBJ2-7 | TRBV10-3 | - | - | TGTGCCATCAGTGAAACTACACCTGTCGGGCGAGACCACGAGCAGTACTTC | CAISETTPVGRDHEQYF
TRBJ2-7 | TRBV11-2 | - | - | TGTGCCAGCAGCTTGGCCACTTCCTACGAGCAGTACTTC | CASSLATSYEQYF
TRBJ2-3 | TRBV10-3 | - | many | TGTGCCATCAGCCGGCAGGGTGGCACAGATACGCAGTATTTT | CAISRQGGTDTQYF
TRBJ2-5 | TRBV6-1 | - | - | TGTGCCAGCAGTTATCTGGACCAGTACTTC | CASSYLDQYF
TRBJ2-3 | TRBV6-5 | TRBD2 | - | TGTGCCAGCGGGACTATCACAGATACGCAGTATTTT | CASGTITDTQYF
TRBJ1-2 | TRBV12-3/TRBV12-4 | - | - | TGTGCCAGCAGTAAAAGGACGGGCTACACCTTC | CASSKRTGYTF
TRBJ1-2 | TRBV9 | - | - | TGTGCCAGCAGCACCCCCGGGACGGTCTATGGCTACACCTTC | CASSTPGTVYGYTF
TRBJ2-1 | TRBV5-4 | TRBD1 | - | TGTGCCAGCAGCTCCGCTCCCGGGACAGTCTGCAATGAGCAGTTCTTC | CASSSAPGTVCNEQFF
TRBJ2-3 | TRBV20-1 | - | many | TGCAGTGCTAGAGATACGTTGACAGATACGCAGTATTTT | CSARDTLTDTQYF
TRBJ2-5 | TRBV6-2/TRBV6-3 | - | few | TGTGCCAGCAGTTACTCCACGGCGAAAGAGACCCAGTACTTC | CASSYSTAKETQYF
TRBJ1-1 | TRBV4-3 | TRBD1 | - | TGCGCCAGCAGCCGGACGACAGGGAGGACTTTCTTT | CASSRTTGRTFF
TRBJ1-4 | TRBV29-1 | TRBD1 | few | TGCAGCGTCCCCGGGACAGGGGGCGGTGAAAAACTGTTTTTT | CSVPGTGGGEKLFF
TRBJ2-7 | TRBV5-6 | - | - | TGTGCCAGCAGCTTGCCGGGTCACTCCTACGAGCAGTACTTC | CASSLPGHSYEQYF
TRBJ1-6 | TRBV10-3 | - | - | TGTGCCATCAGTGAGACGGCAGTTTCACCCCTCCACTTT | CAISETAVSPLHF
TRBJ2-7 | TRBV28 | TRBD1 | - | TGTGCCAGCAGTTTAGCGGACAGGGTTAGCTACGAGCAGTACTTC | CASSLADRVSYEQYF
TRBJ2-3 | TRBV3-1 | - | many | TGTGCCAGCAGCCAAGAACTAGTAGCAGATACGCAGTATTTT | CASSQELVADTQYF
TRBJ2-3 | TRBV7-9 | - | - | TGTGCCAGCCCCCCCAGGGGTATCGCAGATACGCAGTATTTT | CASPPRGIADTQYF
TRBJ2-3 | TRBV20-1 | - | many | TGCAGTGCTAAGGCGGGGGCCCATACGCAGTATTTT | CSAKAGAHTQYF
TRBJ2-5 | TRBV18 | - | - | TGTGCCAGCTCACCCCTAGAAGTGGGGGCAGAGACCCAGTACTTC | CASSPLEVGAETQYF
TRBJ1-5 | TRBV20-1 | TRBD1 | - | TGCAGTGCTAGAGGGGCAGGGGGCGGTCAGCCCCAGCATTTT | CSARGAGGGQPQHF
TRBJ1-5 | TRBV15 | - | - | TGTGCCACCAGCAGAGATTTGGCAGGGGCAACCAGTCAGCCCCAGCATTTT | CATSRDLAGATSQPQHF
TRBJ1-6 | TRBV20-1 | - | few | TGCAGTGCTAGAGGGAGAGGAGGGAGTTCCTATAATTCACCCCTCCACTTT | CSARGRGGSSYNSPLHF
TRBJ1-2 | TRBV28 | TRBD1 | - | TGTGCCAGCAGTTTAGGAGGGGGCAGTGGCTATGGCTACACCTTC | CASSLGGGSGYGYTF
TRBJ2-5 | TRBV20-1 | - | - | TGCAGTGCTACCCTTCCGACCCAAGAGACCCAGTACTTC | CSATLPTQETQYF
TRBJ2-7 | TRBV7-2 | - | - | TGTGCCAGCAGCTATACACGGGAAGAGCAGTACTTC | CASSYTREEQYF
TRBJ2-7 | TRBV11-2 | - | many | TGTGCCAGCAGCCCTTCAATTGAGCAGTACTTC | CASSPSIEQYF
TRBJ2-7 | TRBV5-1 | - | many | TGCGCCAGCAGCTTCTTGAGGGGGGCCTACGAGCAGTACTTC | CASSFLRGAYEQYF
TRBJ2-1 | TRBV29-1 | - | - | TGCAGCGTTGCCCCCCGGGGGCGCTCCTACAATGAGCAGTTCTTC | CSVAPRGRSYNEQFF